The T cell receptor (beta chain) under discussion was sequenced for a study of response to subunit inactivated influenza vaccine. A note on this clonotype: Its antigen is still unknown.

CDR1 and CDR2 from the germline V gene are SGHTA and FQGTGA. The germline V and J ends were trimmed by 5 bases and 5 bases, with 12 bases remaining between them. CDR3 size: 14 residues. Overall study findings and caveats: Authors proposed each seasonal influenza vaccination draws in few new T cells.

TCRdb analysed the RT-PCR reads with MiXCR anew, one entry per CDR3 protein. The table has 540,000 or so distinct CDR3 sequences, over 10% seen once. The rearrangement uses TRBV7-3 and TRBJ1-4, with a weak D call TRBD1 (5 bases). The sequencing used PBMCs from blood, collected 40 to 50 days after vaccination. The clonotype was recovered from a man in his fifties or sixties who received an inactivated influenza vaccine. CDR3 in DNA: TGTGCCAGCAGCGAGTCAGGGCAGAATGAAAAACTGTTTTTT. Protein product: CASSESGQNEKLFF.